This T cell receptor beta chain was retrieved from a study of breast tumors, draining lymph nodes, adjacent tissues. Axillary draining lymph nodes of breast cancer patients supplied the node samples. Regarding the study as a whole: The lymph node origin of tumor T cells was framed as consistent with a hypothesis, not demonstrated.

Each CDR3 protein gets one entry after TCRdb re-called the multiplex PCR reads with MiXCR. The profile covers 200,000 to 300,000 distinct CDR3 sequences, with 30% appearing a single time and more than 1% taken by the ten largest. In germline, CDR1 is LNHDA, CDR2 SQIVND (reference sequence). The CDR3 contains 14 residues. V was clipped by 3 bases and J by 4 bases, with 9 bases between them. This clonotype was picked up many times. Its target is unknown. The chain recombines TRBV19 with TRBJ1-4; D uncertain. Sequencing input: axillary lymph node tissue. This clonotype was sampled from a female donor with breast cancer. Some clones in this sample may be carry-over from other donors' samples. The CDR3 is CASSIDGSNEKLFF. The CDR3 DNA reads TGTGCCAGTAGTATCGACGGGAGTAATGAAAAACTGTTTTTT.